Below are 20 T cell receptor beta chains sequenced from a single sample in a study of control samples from healthy donors and cancer patients. Profiling relied on immunoSEQ multiplex PCR, and the TCRdb table lists in-frame clones only, not all of them. The profile shows 100,000 to 150,000 clones, over 75% of them singletons. The sequenced sample consisted of blood. Every receptor here comes from a man between 18 and 35 years old in good health.

The chain carries TRBV2 and TRBJ2-5; TRBD1 matches at 7 bases. The CDR3 is made up of 14 amino acids. The trim removed 5 bases at V and 2 bases at J, leaving 5 bases unmatched. From germline, CDR1 is SNHLY and CDR2 FYNNEI. This chain's CDR3 is CASSNTDRQETQYF. DNA of the CDR3: TGTGCCAGCAGTAATACGGACAGGCAAGAGACCCAGTACTTC.

V and J are TRBV19 and TRBJ2-5; 7 bases match TRBD2. The trim removed 5 bases at V and 9 bases at J, leaving 9 bases unmatched. This CDR3 region has 13 residues. From germline, CDR1 is LNHDA and CDR2 SQIVND (reference sequence). CDR3 nucleotide sequence: TGTGCCAGTAGTCCCAGCGGGATTGGCCCCCAGTACTTC. It yields the protein CASSPSGIGPQYF. Drawing the rest from reference TRBV19 and TRBJ2-5, the complete variable domain is DGGITQSPKYLFRKEGQNVTLSCEQNLNHDAMYWYRQDPGQGLRLIYYSQIVNDFQKGDIAEGYSVSREKKESFPLTVTSAQKNPTAFYLCASSPSGIGPQYFGPGTRLLVL.

This chain joins TRBV6-5 and TRBJ2-3; 8 nucleotides line up with TRBD2. The CDR3 sequence is 15 residues long. Germline values: CDR1 MNHEY, CDR2 SVGAGI. Germline trimming cut 6 bases from V and 6 bases from J; bases unmatched to any gene: 11. CDR3 residues: CASSPLGLARDTQYF. The CDR3 coding sequence is TGTGCCAGCAGCCCGTTAGGACTAGCAAGGGATACGCAGTATTTT.

The chain combines TRBV2 with TRBJ2-7, with unresolved D. V shed 8 bases and J shed 7 bases, with 6 bases lying between them. Germline V gene sequence: CDR1 SNHLY, CDR2 FYNNEI. The CDR3 loop spans 9 amino acids. CDR3 in amino acids: CASDAEQYV. In DNA, the CDR3 is TGTGCCAGCGATGCAGAGCAGTACGTC.

V is TRBV14 and J is TRBJ2-3; 7 bases agree with TRBD2. Per the germline V gene, CDR1 is SGHDN and CDR2 is FVKESK. Trimming at V came to 4 bases and at J to 4 bases, leaving 14 bases not matched to a gene. This CDR3 has 17 residues. The CDR3 coding sequence is TGTGCCAGCAGCCTCCTGGGCAGCGGGAAGCGGGCAGATACGCAGTATTTT. It codes for CASSLLGSGKRADTQYF. The full variable domain, its missing parts supplied by reference TRBV14 and TRBJ2-3, is EAGVTQFPSHSVIEKGQTVTLRCDPISGHDNLYWYRRVMGKEIKFLLHFVKESKQDESGMPNNRFLAERTGGTYSTLKVQPAELEDSGVYFCASSLLGSGKRADTQYFGPGTRLTVL.

The V and J genes are TRBV11-3 and TRBJ1-1; D is uncertain. Trimming took 5 bases from V and 1 from J, leaving 5 bases between them. CDR1 is SGHNT and CDR2 is YENEEA in the germline V gene. This CDR3 is 12 amino acids long. The CDR3, as DNA: TGTGCCAGCAGCGTTGAGAACACTGAAGCTTTCTTT. It encodes CASSVENTEAFF. The full variable domain, its missing parts supplied by reference TRBV11-3 and TRBJ1-1, is EAGVVQSPRYKIIEKKQPVAFWCNPISGHNTLYWYLQNLGQGPELLIRYENEEAVDDSQLPKDRFSAERLKGVDSTLKIQPAELGDSAVYLCASSVENTEAFFGQGTRLTVV.

The chain uses TRBV21-1 and TRBJ1-4; the listed D gene, TRBD1, was not tested against the DNA. TRBV21-1 is given as a pseudogene. This CDR3 has 18 amino acids. CDR3 sequence (DNA): TGTGCCAGCAGCAAAGCCTTGGGGTGGGACAGGCCAACCGACAAACTGTTTTTT. Encoded protein: CASSKALGWDRPTDKLFF.

The rearrangement uses TRBV5-1 and TRBJ2-7; TRBD1 matches 8 bases. The CDR3 runs to 13 residues. Germline-derived CDR1 and CDR2 are SGHRS and YFSETQ. V lost 5 bases and J lost 6; bases outside the gene matches: 7. The DNA for the CDR3 is TGCGCCAGCAGGGAACCGGGACAGGCCGAGCAGTACTTC. It encodes CASREPGQAEQYF. The whole variable domain, remainder taken from reference TRBV5-1 and TRBJ2-7, is KAGVTQTPRYLIKTRGQQVTLSCSPISGHRSVSWYQQTPGQGLQFLFEYFSETQRNKGNFPGRFSGRQFSNSRSEMNVSTLELGDSALYLCASREPGQAEQYFGPGTRLTVT.

This sequence joins TRBV14 and TRBJ1-2; D is unresolved. Trimming left V 3 bases short and J 4 bases short, with 18 bases between. The CDR3 is made up of 16 amino acids. Germline V CDR1 and CDR2: SGHDN, FVKESK. CDR3 DNA: TGTGCCAGCAGCCAGAGGCCGTCCTTTTTGACCTATGGCTACACCTTC. Translated, it gives CASSQRPSFLTYGYTF.

V and J are TRBV5-1 and TRBJ2-1; D perhaps matches TRBD1 (6 bases). V lost 4 bases to trimming and J lost 1 base, with 12 bases between them. Germline V gene data show CDR1 as SGHRS and CDR2 as YFSETQ. There are 15 residues in the CDR3. CDR3: CASSADSLSYNEQFF. The CDR3 region has the DNA TGCGCCAGCAGCGCGGACAGCCTATCCTACAATGAGCAGTTCTTC.

The chain recombines TRBV29-1 with TRBJ2-1; D is possibly TRBD1 (7 bases). The CDR3 is made up of 21 amino acids. Trimming removed 0 bases from V and 5 bases from J, with 32 bases in between. Germline V lookup: CDR1 SQVTM, CDR2 ANQGSEA. Written as DNA, the CDR3 is TGCAGCGTTGAAGACCCATTAACCTCGACAGGGTCGGGGGCGCGGGACAATGAGCAGTTCTTC. It yields the protein CSVEDPLTSTGSGARDNEQFF.

This rearrangement joins TRBV6-5 to TRBJ2-5; D could derive from TRBD1 or TRBD2 (5 bases each). The CDR3 loop spans 13 amino acids. Germline V gives CDR1 MNHEY, CDR2 SVGAGI. V dropped 4 bases and J dropped 1 base, with 7 bases sitting between them. This CDR3 is CASSSGTQETQYF. CDR3 DNA: TGTGCCAGCAGTTCCGGGACCCAAGAGACCCAGTACTTC.

This clone has only one observation. The chain uses TRBV5-8 and TRBJ1-4; no clear D gene. CDR1 SGHTS and CDR2 YDEGEE come from the germline V gene. This CDR3 is built from 16 residues. V lost 2 bases and J 5 bases, leaving 16 bases between the germline ends. The CDR3 bases are TGTGCCAGCAGCTTTGACTGGGAAGGAGAGAATGAAAAACTGTTTTTT. Its protein product is CASSFDWEGENEKLFF. The full variable domain, with the rest looked up from reference TRBV5-8 and TRBJ1-4, is EAGVTQSPTHLIKTRGQQATLRCSPISGHTSVYWYQQALGLGLQFLLWYDEGEERNRGNFPPRFSGRQFPNYSSELNVNALELEDSALYLCASSFDWEGENEKLFFGSGTQLSVL.

The chain carries TRBV27 and TRBJ1-5; D unclear. Germline loops: CDR1 MNHEY, CDR2 SMNVEV (reference sequence). Trimming removed 1 base from V and 0 bases from J, with 7 bases in between. This CDR3 is 15 amino acids long. This chain's CDR3 is CASSLYGDSNQPQHF. The CDR3 nucleotides read TGTGCCAGCAGTTTATATGGAGATAGCAATCAGCCCCAGCATTTT.

The rearrangement joins TRBV28 to TRBJ1-2; unclear D gene. Germline values: CDR1 MDHEN, CDR2 SYDVKM. This CDR3 spans 13 amino acids. V lost 7 bases and J 4 bases, leaving 13 bases between the germline ends. As DNA, the CDR3 is TGTGCCAGCACGGAGCGGGGAGGCTATGGCTACACCTTC. Amino acids: CASTERGGYGYTF.

The sample holds one count of this clone. The chain joins TRBV9 to TRBJ2-7; D is uncertain. The germline V gene has CDR1 SGDLS and CDR2 YYNGEE. The CDR3 has 13 amino acids. The V end lost 1 base, the J end lost 3 bases, and 8 bases lay between the germline ends. CDR3 residues: CASSVSSGYEQYF. CDR3 DNA sequence: TGTGCCAGCAGCGTAAGCTCGGGCTACGAGCAGTACTTC.

Only one count was recorded for this clone. The genes are TRBV6-5 and TRBJ1-5; D is uncertain. Deletions cut 2 bases from V and 3 bases from J, with 5 bases between. The CDR3 covers 13 residues. Germline values: CDR1 MNHEY, CDR2 SVGAGI. CDR3 sequence reads: CASSYSINQPQHF. The CDR3 DNA sequence: TGTGCCAGCAGTTACAGCATCAATCAGCCCCAGCATTTT.

The chain joins TRBV7-3 to TRBJ1-5; possibly TRBD1 for D (5 bases). V dropped 5 bases and J dropped 0 bases, with 11 bases sitting between them. Per germline, CDR1 SGHTA and CDR2 FQGTGA. The CDR3 is 15 amino acids. The CDR3 DNA follows: TGTGCCAGCAGCCCGGGGGGATATAGCAATCAGCCCCAGCATTTT. Translation: CASSPGGYSNQPQHF.

This chain connects TRBV19 to TRBJ2-7, with TRBD1 identical over 7 bases. The germline V gene has CDR1 LNHDA and CDR2 SQIVND (reference sequence). V was clipped by 7 bases and J by 2 bases; unmatched bases: 5. CDR3 length equals 13 residues. DNA for the CDR3: TGTGCCAGTAAGCCGGGACAGACCTACGAGCAGTACTTC. Amino acid sequence: CASKPGQTYEQYF. Filled out from reference TRBV19 and TRBJ2-7, the complete variable domain reads DGGITQSPKYLFRKEGQNVTLSCEQNLNHDAMYWYRQDPGQGLRLIYYSQIVNDFQKGDIAEGYSVSREKKESFPLTVTSAQKNPTAFYLCASKPGQTYEQYFGPGTRLTVT.

The CDR3, as DNA: TGTGCAAGTCGCTTCACGGGAGATACGCAGTATTTT. Translating it yields CASRFTGDTQYF. The rearrangement uses TRBV12-2 and TRBJ2-3; TRBD2 is the table's D call and was not checked against the DNA. TRBV12-2 is noted as a pseudogene. The CDR3 has 12 residues.